These T cell receptor beta chains were read from a single sample in a study of early T cells in non-severe SARS-CoV-2 infection. TCRdb ran MiXCR on the 5' RACE reads and lists one entry per CDR3 protein. The table records around 80,000 distinct CDR3 sequences, less than 15% of them present only once. The sequenced material came from whole blood. The receptor source for this set is an adult who was a healthcare worker with PCR-confirmed SARS-CoV-2 infection or an uninfected control (not recorded which). CDR3s include the opening cysteine and the closing phenylalanine or tryptophan. Fields, in order: D gene, clone size, V gene, J gene, CDR3 DNA, CDR3 protein. D genes are given only for firm matches. Only some rows state a clone size, as once, few, many or a class for expanded clones.

D gene: .; clone size: few; V gene: TRBV10-3; J gene: TRBJ2-3; CDR3 DNA: TGTGCCATCAGTGACGTTGGGGGGAAAGATACGCAGTATTTT; CDR3 protein: CAISDVGGKDTQYF
D gene: TRBD1; clone size: .; V gene: TRBV4-1; J gene: TRBJ1-4; CDR3 DNA: TGCGCCAGCAGCCAAGTCCCGCCCGGGACAGGGAGTAATGAAAAACTGTTTTTT; CDR3 protein: CASSQVPPGTGSNEKLFF
D gene: TRBD2; clone size: .; V gene: TRBV12-3/TRBV12-4; J gene: TRBJ2-2; CDR3 DNA: TGTGCCAGCAGTTTGGGGGGGATCAACACCGGGGAGCTGTTTTTT; CDR3 protein: CASSLGGINTGELFF
D gene: .; clone size: many; V gene: TRBV5-1; J gene: TRBJ1-3; CDR3 DNA: TGCGCCAGCAGCCCGGGACCGGCCAAGGGGTACACCATATATTTT; CDR3 protein: CASSPGPAKGYTIYF
D gene: TRBD2; clone size: many; V gene: TRBV4-1; J gene: TRBJ2-1; CDR3 DNA: TGCGCCAGCAGCCAGGGACTAGCAGAATTCAATGAGCAGTTCTTC; CDR3 protein: CASSQGLAEFNEQFF
D gene: .; clone size: .; V gene: TRBV7-9; J gene: TRBJ2-3; CDR3 DNA: TGTGCCAGCAGCTTAGCTTCCACAGTCACAGATACGCAGTATTTT; CDR3 protein: CASSLASTVTDTQYF
D gene: .; clone size: few; V gene: TRBV18; J gene: TRBJ2-1; CDR3 DNA: TGTGCCAGCTCACCACCGAGGCACAGCTCCTACAATGAGCAGTTCTTC; CDR3 protein: CASSPPRHSSYNEQFF
D gene: .; clone size: .; V gene: TRBV7-9; J gene: TRBJ2-1; CDR3 DNA: TGTGCCAGCAGATACCGGACATCGCCCTACAATGAGCAGTTCTTC; CDR3 protein: CASRYRTSPYNEQFF
D gene: .; clone size: .; V gene: TRBV27; J gene: TRBJ1-4; CDR3 DNA: TGTGCCAGCAGGACCTTTTTAAGGGCAACTAATGAAAAACTGTTTTTT; CDR3 protein: CASRTFLRATNEKLFF
D gene: TRBD1; clone size: few; V gene: TRBV12-3/TRBV12-4; J gene: TRBJ1-5; CDR3 DNA: TGTGCCAGCAGTTTGCGACAGGGGAGTCAGCCCCAGCATTTT; CDR3 protein: CASSLRQGSQPQHF
D gene: .; clone size: few; V gene: TRBV14; J gene: TRBJ2-2; CDR3 DNA: TGTGCCAGCAGCCAAGTGGACGTAAGAGCAACCGGGGAGCTGTTTTTT; CDR3 protein: CASSQVDVRATGELFF
D gene: TRBD1; clone size: many; V gene: TRBV5-1; J gene: TRBJ2-7; CDR3 DNA: TGCGCCAGCAGCCCGGGGACAGGTTTCTACGAGCAGTACTTC; CDR3 protein: CASSPGTGFYEQYF
D gene: .; clone size: .; V gene: TRBV7-6; J gene: TRBJ2-1; CDR3 DNA: TGTGCCAGCAGCTTGGGTCTGGTCTCCTACAATGAGCAGTTCTTC; CDR3 protein: CASSLGLVSYNEQFF
D gene: TRBD2; clone size: few; V gene: TRBV20-1; J gene: TRBJ2-3; CDR3 DNA: TGCAGTGCTAGTCTAGCGGGGAGGTTAGCAGATACGCAGTATTTT; CDR3 protein: CSASLAGRLADTQYF
D gene: .; clone size: .; V gene: TRBV6-6; J gene: TRBJ2-2; CDR3 DNA: TGTGCCAGCAGCTACCGGACAGAGGCCGGGGAGCTGTTTTTT; CDR3 protein: CASSYRTEAGELFF
D gene: .; clone size: .; V gene: TRBV20-1; J gene: TRBJ2-4; CDR3 DNA: TGCAGTGCTAGAGTCATAGCCAAAAACATTCAGTACTTC; CDR3 protein: CSARVIAKNIQYF
D gene: .; clone size: many; V gene: TRBV7-6; J gene: TRBJ1-6; CDR3 DNA: TGTGCCAGCAGCCCCCCGAGATCGGACACAACCTTCTCCTATAATTCACCCCTCCACTTT; CDR3 protein: CASSPPRSDTTFSYNSPLHF
D gene: TRBD1; clone size: few; V gene: TRBV18; J gene: TRBJ2-7; CDR3 DNA: TGTGCCAGCTCACCGGACAGGGGAGGGTACGAGCAGTACTTC; CDR3 protein: CASSPDRGGYEQYF
D gene: .; clone size: .; V gene: TRBV6-6; J gene: TRBJ1-2; CDR3 DNA: TGTGCCAGCAGTTACCCCCCCGCTGCTAACTATGGCTACACCTTC; CDR3 protein: CASSYPPAANYGYTF
D gene: .; clone size: many; V gene: TRBV21-1; J gene: TRBJ1-1; CDR3 DNA: TGTGCCAGCAGCAAAGCAGAATATGGGAACACTGAAGCTTTCTTT; CDR3 protein: CASSKAEYGNTEAFF
D gene: .; clone size: few; V gene: TRBV29-1; J gene: TRBJ1-1; CDR3 DNA: TGCAGCGTTGTGGTGCATCAAGGTGACACTGAAGCTTTCTTT; CDR3 protein: CSVVVHQGDTEAFF
D gene: TRBD1; clone size: many; V gene: TRBV3-1; J gene: TRBJ1-4; CDR3 DNA: TGTGCCAGCACCCCTCGAGCCGGGACAGCGAACGATGAAAAACTGTTTTTT; CDR3 protein: CASTPRAGTANDEKLFF
D gene: .; clone size: .; V gene: TRBV6-6; J gene: TRBJ2-1; CDR3 DNA: TGTGCCAGCAGTTACTCGATAGGGGTTGAGCAGTTCTTC; CDR3 protein: CASSYSIGVEQFF
D gene: .; clone size: .; V gene: TRBV18; J gene: TRBJ1-1; CDR3 DNA: TGTGCCAGCTCCCTCGACCCGGGCACTGAAGCTTTCTTT; CDR3 protein: CASSLDPGTEAFF
D gene: TRBD1; clone size: many; V gene: TRBV2; J gene: TRBJ1-5; CDR3 DNA: TGTGCCAGCATCCCGGGACAGGGAGCTCAGCCCCAGCATTTT; CDR3 protein: CASIPGQGAQPQHF
D gene: .; clone size: many; V gene: TRBV5-1; J gene: TRBJ1-2; CDR3 DNA: TGCGCCAGCAGCCTGACAGCGAACTATGGCTACACCTTC; CDR3 protein: CASSLTANYGYTF
D gene: .; clone size: .; V gene: TRBV5-4; J gene: TRBJ2-5; CDR3 DNA: TGTGCCAGCAGCTTGGTGGCCCAGGAGGAGACCCAGTACTTC; CDR3 protein: CASSLVAQEETQYF
D gene: TRBD1; clone size: .; V gene: TRBV2; J gene: TRBJ2-3; CDR3 DNA: TGTGCCAGCATTTTACAGGGGGCATCTAGCACAGATACGCAGTATTTT; CDR3 protein: CASILQGASSTDTQYF
D gene: .; clone size: few; V gene: TRBV25-1; J gene: TRBJ1-3; CDR3 DNA: TGTGCCAGCAGTGAATCGGGAGTCGCTGGAAACACCATATATTTT; CDR3 protein: CASSESGVAGNTIYF
D gene: TRBD2; clone size: many; V gene: TRBV29-1; J gene: TRBJ2-1; CDR3 DNA: TGCAGCGTTGAGGGGAGGGGGCAGTTCTTC; CDR3 protein: CSVEGRGQFF